A single sample gave rise to the 7 T cell receptor beta chains below, sequenced in a study of T-cell reconstitution after alpha-beta-depleted transplantation in children. Unique molecular identifiers were incorporated during preparation of the TCRbeta library. TCRdb independently ran MiXCR on the PCR reads; one entry per CDR3 protein. Of a few hundred thousand distinct CDR3 sequences listed, 8% to 10% are singletons. The input for sequencing was PBMCs from the stem cell graft donor, taken from the stem cell graft. These receptors all stem from a human donor who donated a stem cell graft to a child with acute lymphoblastic leukemia.

This clonotype was recorded a few times. CDR3 sequence reads: CARRQRNTIYF. The CDR3, as DNA: TGTGCCAGGAGACAACGAAACACCATATATTTT. The gene calls are TRBV6-4 and TRBJ1-3; the D is unclear. The V gene's germline CDR1 is MRHNA and CDR2 SNTAGT. Trimming took 9 bases from V and 5 from J, leaving 8 bases between them. The CDR3 runs 11 residues.

Many counts were recorded for this clonotype. The chain uses TRBV20-1 and TRBJ2-5, with D perhaps TRBD2 (6 bases). Germline lookup yields CDR1 DFQATT and CDR2 SNEGSKA (reference sequence). This CDR3 is 17 amino acids long. With 0 bases removed from V and 2 bases from J, the gap between germline ends came to 19 bases. The CDR3 loop reads CSARDPLGGGRQETQYF. Written as DNA, the CDR3 is TGCAGTGCTAGAGACCCCTTGGGTGGAGGGCGTCAAGAGACCCAGTACTTC.

This clonotype has at least ten counts. This chain's CDR3 is CASTLRGHYTGELFF. CDR3 DNA: TGTGCCAGCACCCTACGGGGGCATTACACCGGGGAGCTGTTTTTT. The gene calls are TRBV6-1 and TRBJ2-2; either TRBD1 or TRBD2 may supply D (6 bases each). The CDR3 has 15 amino acids. From germline, CDR1 is MNHNS and CDR2 SASEGT. V was cut by 7 bases and J by 3 bases, with 15 bases left in between.

This clonotype was detected only a few times. This rearrangement joins TRBV7-7 to TRBJ2-1; D gene uncertain. Trimming shortened V by 3 bases and J by 4 bases, and 7 bases separated the two germline ends. Germline V gene data show CDR1 as SSHAT and CDR2 as FNYEAQ (reference sequence). The CDR3 covers 13 residues. The CDR3 nucleotides read TGTGCCAGCAGCTTCACTCCATACAATGAGCAGTTCTTC. This sequence encodes CASSFTPYNEQFF.

This clonotype came up many times. The chain couples TRBV11-2 to TRBJ2-3; 7 positions match TRBD1. The J segment lost 4 bases and the V segment lost 5 bases, leaving 3 bases of the junction unmatched. Germline loops: CDR1 SGHAT, CDR2 FQNNGV. The CDR3 runs 13 residues. DNA of the CDR3: TGTGCCAGCAGCGACAGGGTCCCAGATACGCAGTATTTT. Translating gives CASSDRVPDTQYF.

The gene calls are TRBV10-1 and TRBJ1-1, with TRBD1 matching over 8 bases. The V gene end was trimmed by 5 bases and the J gene end by 7 bases; junction bases not matched to a gene: 9. The CDR3 is 14 amino acids. Germline V CDR1 and CDR2: WNHNN, SYGVQD (reference sequence). The CDR3 DNA sequence: TGCGCCAGCAGTAAGGACAGGGTATCTGTTGAAGCTTTCTTT. It encodes CASSKDRVSVEAFF.

The CDR3 reads CASSQDGGSLEAFF. CDR3 DNA sequence: TGCGCCAGCAGCCAAGATGGGGGCAGCCTTGAAGCTTTCTTT. The chain has TRBV4-1 and TRBJ1-1; weak D call: TRBD1 (6 bases). CDR3 length: 14 amino acids. Trimming shortened V by 0 bases and J by 7 bases, and 12 bases separated the two germline ends. CDR1 is MGHRA and CDR2 is YSYEKL in the germline V gene.